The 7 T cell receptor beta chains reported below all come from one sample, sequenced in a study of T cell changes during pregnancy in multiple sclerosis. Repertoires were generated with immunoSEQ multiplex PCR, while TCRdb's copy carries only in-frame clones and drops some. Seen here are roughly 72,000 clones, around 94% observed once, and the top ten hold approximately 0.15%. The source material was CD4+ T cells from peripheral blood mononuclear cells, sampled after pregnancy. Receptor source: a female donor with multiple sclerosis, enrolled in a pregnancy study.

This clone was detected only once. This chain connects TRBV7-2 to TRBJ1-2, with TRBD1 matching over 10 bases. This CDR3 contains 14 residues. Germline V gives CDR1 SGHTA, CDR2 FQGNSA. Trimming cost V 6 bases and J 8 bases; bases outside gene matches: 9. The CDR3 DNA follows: TGTGCCAGCAGTCACCCAGACAGGGGGCAAGGCTACACCTTC. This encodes CASSHPDRGQGYTF. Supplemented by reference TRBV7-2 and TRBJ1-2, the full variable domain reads GAGVSQSPSNKVTEKGKDVELRCDPISGHTALYWYRQSLGQGLEFLIYFQGNSAPDKSGLPSDRFSAERTGGSVSTLTIQRTQQEDSAVYLCASSHPDRGQGYTFGSGTRLTVV.

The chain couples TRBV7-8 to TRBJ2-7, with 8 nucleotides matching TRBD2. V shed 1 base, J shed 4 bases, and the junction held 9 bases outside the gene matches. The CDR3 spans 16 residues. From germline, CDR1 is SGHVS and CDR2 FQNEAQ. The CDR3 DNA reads TGTGCCAGCAGCTTAGTGGGCGGGAGGAGCCATTACGAGCAGTACTTC. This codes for CASSLVGGRSHYEQYF. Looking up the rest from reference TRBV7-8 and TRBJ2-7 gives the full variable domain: GAGVSQSPRYKVAKRGQDVALRCDPISGHVSLFWYQQALGQGPEFLTYFQNEAQLDKSGLPSDRFFAERPEGSVSTLKIQRTQQEDSAVYLCASSLVGGRSHYEQYFGPGTRLTVT.

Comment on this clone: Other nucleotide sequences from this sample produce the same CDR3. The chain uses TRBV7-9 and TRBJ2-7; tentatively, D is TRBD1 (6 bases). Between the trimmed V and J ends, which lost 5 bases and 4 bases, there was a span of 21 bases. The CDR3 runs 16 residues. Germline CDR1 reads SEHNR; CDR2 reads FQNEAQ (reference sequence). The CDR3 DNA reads TGTGCCAGCAGCCCGCTACCTCCGGGACACCCGTACGAGCAGTACTTC. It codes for CASSPLPPGHPYEQYF.

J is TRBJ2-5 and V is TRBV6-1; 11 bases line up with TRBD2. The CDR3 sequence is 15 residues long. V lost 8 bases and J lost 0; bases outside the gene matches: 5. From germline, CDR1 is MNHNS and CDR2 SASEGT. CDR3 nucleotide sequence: TGTGCCAGCGCAATAGCGGGAGGGAACCAAGAGACCCAGTACTTC. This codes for CASAIAGGNQETQYF.

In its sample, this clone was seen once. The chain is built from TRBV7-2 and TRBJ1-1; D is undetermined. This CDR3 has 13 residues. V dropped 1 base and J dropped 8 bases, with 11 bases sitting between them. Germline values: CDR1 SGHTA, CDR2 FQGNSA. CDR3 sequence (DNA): TGTGCCAGCAGCTTAGAACCTCTCGAGGAAGCTTTCTTT. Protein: CASSLEPLEEAFF.

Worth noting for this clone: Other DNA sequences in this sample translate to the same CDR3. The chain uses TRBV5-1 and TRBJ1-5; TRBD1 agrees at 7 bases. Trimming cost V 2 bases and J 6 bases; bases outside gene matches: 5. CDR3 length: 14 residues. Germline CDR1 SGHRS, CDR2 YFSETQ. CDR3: CASSLGGGGQPQHF. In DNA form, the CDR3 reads TGCGCCAGCAGCTTAGGAGGGGGCGGTCAGCCCCAGCATTTT.

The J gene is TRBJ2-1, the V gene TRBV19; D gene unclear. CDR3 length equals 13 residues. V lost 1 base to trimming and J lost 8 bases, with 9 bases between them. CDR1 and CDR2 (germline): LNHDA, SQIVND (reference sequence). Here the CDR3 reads CASSIAAIDEQFF. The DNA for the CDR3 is TGTGCCAGTAGTATAGCTGCTATCGATGAGCAGTTCTTC.